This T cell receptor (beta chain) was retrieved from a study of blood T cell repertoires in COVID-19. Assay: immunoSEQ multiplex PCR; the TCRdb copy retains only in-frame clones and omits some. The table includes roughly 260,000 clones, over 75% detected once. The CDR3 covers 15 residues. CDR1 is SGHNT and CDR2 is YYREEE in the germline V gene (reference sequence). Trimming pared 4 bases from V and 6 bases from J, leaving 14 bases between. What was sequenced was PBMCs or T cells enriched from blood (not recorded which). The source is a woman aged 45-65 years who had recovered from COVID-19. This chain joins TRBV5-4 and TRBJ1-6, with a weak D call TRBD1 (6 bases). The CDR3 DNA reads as TGTGCCAGCAGCCCCCCCAGGGGCATTAATTCACCCCTCCACTTT. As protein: CASSPPRGINSPLHF. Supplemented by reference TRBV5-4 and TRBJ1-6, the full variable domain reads ETGVTQSPTHLIKTRGQQVTLRCSSQSGHNTVSWYQQALGQGPQFIFQYYREEENGRGNFPPRFSGLQFPNYSSELNVNALELDDSALYLCASSPPRGINSPLHFGNGTRLTVT.